The entry below describes one TCR beta chain. This CDR3 has 13 amino acids. Trimming cost V 2 bases and J 6 bases, with 10 bases left between them. CDR1 SGHNT and CDR2 YENEEA come from the germline V gene. This table comes from immunoSEQ multiplex PCR, and its TCRdb copy is limited to in-frame clones, with some not included. The profile shows about 22,000 clones, roughly 83% of them singletons. This entry comes from a study of control samples from healthy donors and cancer patients. Sequencing was done on a sample of PBMCs. The chain joins TRBV11-3 to TRBJ1-2, with a weak D call TRBD1 (6 bases). This TCR came from a man between 60 and 75 years old with head and neck cancer. CDR3 in DNA: TGTGCCAGCAGCTTATCAGGGGAAAATGGCTACACCTTC. Amino acids: CASSLSGENGYTF.